A single sample is the source of the 3 T cell receptor beta chains below, sequenced in a study of cytomegalovirus exposure and HLA in healthy donors. The PCR employed 60 Vbeta primers together with 13 Jbeta primers. The repertoire was sequenced with immunoSEQ multiplex PCR; TCRdb's copy has only in-frame clones and lacks some. Of roughly 110,000 clones listed, about 80% are singletons. Material for sequencing was PBMCs. Receptors originate from a man aged 30 to 45 in good health and CMV-seronegative.

The rearrangement joins TRBV19 to TRBJ2-1; 10 nucleotides line up with TRBD2. The CDR3 spans 16 residues. V shed 7 bases, J shed 12 bases, and the junction held 18 bases outside the gene matches. The V gene's germline CDR1 is LNHDA and CDR2 SQIVND (reference sequence). CDR3 residues: CASTRHGASGSRRQFF. CDR3 nucleotide sequence: TGTGCCAGTACCCGACACGGGGCTAGCGGGAGCCGTCGGCAGTTCTTC.

This sequence joins TRBV5-1 and TRBJ2-5, with D tentatively TRBD1 (5 bases). The DNA end is more similar to TRBJ2-7, so the J call may be wrong. Germline V CDR1 and CDR2: SGHRS, YFSETQ. The CDR3 has 14 amino acids. The DNA for the CDR3 is TGCGCCAGCCGCCTGGAGCAGGGCCCCTACGAGCAGTACTTC. This sequence encodes CASRLEQGPYEQYF.

CDR3 DNA: TGTGCCAGCAGTTATGTAGGAGCCCAAGAGACCCAGTACTTC. This translates into CASSYVGAQETQYF. The chain has TRBV28 and TRBJ2-5, with no clear D. Germline V gives CDR1 MDHEN, CDR2 SYDVKM. V was cut by 4 bases and J by 1 base, with 10 bases left in between. CDR3 length equals 14 residues.